The sequence of this T cell receptor beta chain was determined in a study of cytomegalovirus exposure and HLA in healthy donors. Study-level points and caveats: Among TCR beta chains, those listed as cytomegalovirus-associated numbered some 170.

Germline V gene sequence: CDR1 MNHNY, CDR2 SVGAGI (reference sequence). The CDR3 runs 16 residues. The ends were cut back, 6 bases at V and 3 bases at J, with 19 bases in the middle. Primers for the PCR totalled 60 Vbeta and 13 Jbeta. Clones were read by immunoSEQ multiplex PCR, and TCRdb kept only the in-frame ones, dropping some. Among roughly 190,000 clones, about 59% were seen once, and the ten largest hold about 3.2%. This clone came up a few times. Antigen: not known. This sample includes further DNA sequences coding for the same CDR3. This chain joins TRBV6-6 and TRBJ2-3, with a possible D match to TRBD2 (5 bases). The origin of this receptor is a middle-aged man in good health and CMV-seronegative. The sequencing sample was made of PBMCs. CDR3 nucleotide sequence: TGTGCCAGCAGCACCAAGGCCCAGCGGTATACAGATACGCAGTATTTT. Translated: CASSTKAQRYTDTQYF.